Following are 16 T cell receptor beta chains from one sample sequenced in a study of shared clonotypes between healthy human individuals. TCRdb's copy holds only in-frame clones and misses some; the assay was immunoSEQ multiplex PCR. Of around 2,000,000 clones listed, over 85% are singletons. Naive CD8 cells were CD45RO-negative, positively selected for CCR7, excluding terminally differentiated effector memory CD45RA+ cells. What was sequenced was naive CD8+ T cells sorted from blood. The source of these receptors is a young man in good health.

The V gene is TRBV28, the J gene TRBJ2-5; TRBD2 agrees at 11 bases. This CDR3 is built from 15 residues. CDR1 is MDHEN and CDR2 is SYDVKM in the germline V gene. Trimming at V came to 1 base and at J to 5 bases, leaving 3 bases not matched to a gene. Here the CDR3 DNA reads TGTGCCAGCAGTTTATTTAGCGGGGGGGCTGAGACCCAGTACTTC. This gives the protein CASSLFSGGAETQYF.

The rearrangement joins TRBV19 to TRBJ2-7; D may be TRBD1 (6 bases). The CDR3 consists of 16 residues. Trimming shortened V by 1 base and J by 0 bases, and 13 bases separated the two germline ends. Germline V gene lookup returns CDR1 LNHDA and CDR2 SQIVND (reference sequence). Here the CDR3 DNA reads TGTGCCAGTAGTATAGCGATACAGGGTAGCTCCTACGAGCAGTACTTC. Translation gives CASSIAIQGSSYEQYF.

The CDR3 DNA reads TGTGCCAGCAGCTCTCTTCTAGATAGTGGCTATGGCTACACCTTC. Its protein product is CASSSLLDSGYGYTF. V usage is TRBV7-9 and J usage is TRBJ1-2; D gene ambiguous. Deletions cut 4 bases from V and 4 bases from J, with 16 bases between. Germline V gives CDR1 SEHNR, CDR2 FQNEAQ (reference sequence). The CDR3 spans 15 residues.

The V and J genes are TRBV19 and TRBJ2-3; the D is unclear. Germline CDR1 LNHDA, CDR2 SQIVND (reference sequence). The CDR3 is made up of 11 amino acids. The germline V and J ends were trimmed by 3 bases and 7 bases, with 5 bases remaining between them. The CDR3 DNA reads as TGTGCCAGTAGTATGGGATATACGCAGTATTTT. Its translation is CASSMGYTQYF.

V is TRBV19 and J is TRBJ1-1; D not resolved. The germline V gene encodes CDR1 LNHDA and CDR2 SQIVND (reference sequence). V lost 7 bases to trimming and J lost 3 bases, with 12 bases between them. This CDR3 spans 13 amino acids. The CDR3 region is CASTFGADTEAFF. CDR3 DNA: TGTGCCAGTACCTTTGGCGCGGACACTGAAGCTTTCTTT. Based on the CDR3 plus reference TRBV19 and TRBJ1-1, the full variable domain is DGGITQSPKYLFRKEGQNVTLSCEQNLNHDAMYWYRQDPGQGLRLIYYSQIVNDFQKGDIAEGYSVSREKKESFPLTVTSAQKNPTAFYLCASTFGADTEAFFGQGTRLTVV.

The chain joins TRBV27 to TRBJ2-2, with D hard to call. Germline assignment: CDR1 MNHEY and CDR2 SMNVEV (reference sequence). V was trimmed by 6 bases and J by 5 bases, leaving 10 bases between them. CDR3 length equals 13 residues. The CDR3 loop reads CASRLLLTGELFF. The CDR3 region has the DNA TGTGCCAGCAGGCTCCTCTTAACCGGGGAGCTGTTTTTT.

As for this clone: This sample also contains other DNA sequences that code for the same CDR3. V and J are TRBV6-5 and TRBJ2-7; TRBD1 aligns across 10 bases. The V segment lost 0 bases and the J segment 5 bases; nucleotides outside the gene matches: 1. The germline V gene has CDR1 MNHEY and CDR2 SVGAGI. This CDR3 comprises 14 residues. The DNA of the CDR3 is TGTGCCAGCAGTTACTCGGGGACAGGGGACGAGCAGTACTTC. Translation: CASSYSGTGDEQYF.

This chain uses TRBV4-1 with TRBJ2-7, with D possibly matching TRBD2 (6 bases). Trimming took off 0 bases at V and 4 bases at J, with 16 bases between the two ends. The CDR3 length is 16 residues. Germline V gene sequence: CDR1 MGHRA, CDR2 YSYEKL. CDR3 DNA: TGCGCCAGCAGCCAAGACCGGGACTCCAGGATTTACGAGCAGTACTTC. This codes for CASSQDRDSRIYEQYF.

The chain recombines TRBV5-8 with TRBJ1-6; possibly TRBD1 for D (5 bases). The germline gives CDR1 SGHTS, CDR2 YDEGEE. With 4 bases removed from V and 5 bases from J, the gap between germline ends came to 13 bases. The CDR3 spans 15 residues. The CDR3 sequence is CASSPGPLNNSPLHF. CDR3 nucleotides: TGTGCCAGCAGCCCGGGACCGCTGAATAATTCACCCCTCCACTTT.

CDR3 in DNA: TGTGCCAGCAGCTTGGCCGGGATTCGGGTCACAGATACGCAGTATTTT. It codes for CASSLAGIRVTDTQYF. The chain is built from TRBV5-6 and TRBJ2-3, with a possible D match to TRBD2 (5 bases). The CDR3 length is 16 residues. Trimming pared 0 bases from V and 2 bases from J, leaving 13 bases between. CDR1 is SGHDT and CDR2 is YYEEEE in the germline V gene.

The chain recombines TRBV11-2 with TRBJ2-1; D is perhaps TRBD2 (5 bases). The germline V gene has CDR1 SGHAT and CDR2 FQNNGV. Between the trimmed V and J ends, which lost 5 bases and 0 bases, there was a span of 8 bases. The CDR3 covers 14 residues. For the CDR3, the DNA is TGTGCCAGCAGCCCGGGGATCTCCTACAATGAGCAGTTCTTC. Its protein product is CASSPGISYNEQFF.

J is TRBJ1-4 and V is TRBV19; no definite D call. Per germline, CDR1 LNHDA and CDR2 SQIVND (reference sequence). The CDR3 is 12 residues long. V was cut by 8 bases and J by 11 bases, with 15 bases left in between. The CDR3 loop is CASGEWQAKLFF. Written as DNA, the CDR3 is TGTGCCAGTGGGGAATGGCAAGCGAAACTGTTTTTT.

The chain links TRBV7-2 to TRBJ2-7; D is unclear. V was clipped by 5 bases and J by 1 base, with 21 bases between them. The CDR3 sequence is 17 residues long. Germline V gene data show CDR1 as SGHTA and CDR2 as FQGNSA. Written as DNA, the CDR3 is TGTGCCAGCAGCCTTGAGTCGACATTGGGATTTTCCTACGAGCAGTACTTC. This sequence encodes CASSLESTLGFSYEQYF.

J is TRBJ2-7 and V is TRBV18, with D possibly being TRBD1 (5 bases). CDR1 and CDR2 from the germline V gene are KGHSH and LQKENI. CDR3 length: 12 amino acids. Trimming cost V 8 bases and J 2 bases, with 10 bases left between them. CDR3 sequence (DNA): TGTGCCAGCGGGATGGGGCCCTACGAGCAGTACTTC. Amino acid sequence: CASGMGPYEQYF. Filled out from reference TRBV18 and TRBJ2-7, the complete variable domain reads NAGVMQNPRHLVRRRGQEARLRCSPMKGHSHVYWYRQLPEEGLKFMVYLQKENIIDESGMPKERFSAEFPKEGPSILRIQQVVRGDSAAYFCASGMGPYEQYFGPGTRLTVT.

CDR3 nucleotides: TGTGCCAGCAGCTTGGCCGCGGGGAGTGACGGCTACACCTTC. Protein product: CASSLAAGSDGYTF. The chain has TRBV5-6 and TRBJ1-2; D gene unclear. Trimming took off 0 bases at V and 8 bases at J, with 14 bases between the two ends. Per the germline V gene, CDR1 is SGHDT and CDR2 is YYEEEE. The CDR3 contains 14 residues.

The chain joins TRBV7-2 to TRBJ2-3, with 7 bases that match TRBD1. Germline CDR1 and CDR2: SGHTA and FQGNSA. Germline trimming cut 6 bases from V and 2 bases from J; bases unmatched to any gene: 8. The CDR3 is 15 amino acids. The CDR3 spells CASRTGQTSTDTQYF. The CDR3 coding sequence is TGTGCCAGCAGAACGGGACAGACATCCACAGATACGCAGTATTTT.